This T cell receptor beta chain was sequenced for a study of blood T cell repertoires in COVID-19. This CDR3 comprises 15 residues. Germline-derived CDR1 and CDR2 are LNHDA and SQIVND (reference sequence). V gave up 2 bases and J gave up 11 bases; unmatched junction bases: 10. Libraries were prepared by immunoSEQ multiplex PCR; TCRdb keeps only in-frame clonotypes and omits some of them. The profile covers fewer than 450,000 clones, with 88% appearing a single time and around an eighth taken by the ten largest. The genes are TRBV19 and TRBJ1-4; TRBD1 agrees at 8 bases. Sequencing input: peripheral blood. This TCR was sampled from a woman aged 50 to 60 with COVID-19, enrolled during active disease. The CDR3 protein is CASSIPRTGKGKLFF. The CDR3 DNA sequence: TGTGCCAGTAGTATACCCCGGACAGGGAAGGGCAAACTGTTTTTT.